These T cell receptor beta chains were read from a single sample in a study of blood T cell repertoires in COVID-19. Measured with immunoSEQ multiplex PCR; TCRdb has only the in-frame clones, and not every one. Of a few hundred thousand clones listed, around 89% are singletons. The specimen sequenced was PBMCs or T cells enriched from blood (not recorded which). The receptors were gathered from a woman between 18 and 29 years old who had recovered from COVID-19. The CDR3 runs from the conserved cysteine through the conserved F or W. The order of the fields is CDR3 DNA, CDR3 protein, J gene, clone size, V gene, D gene. The D gene is left open where the match is weak. The size entry is marked missing in some rows and otherwise reads once, few, many or a size class.

DNA: TGTGCCAGCAGCCAAGATCTTTTCCCGGCGGTGGGGGAGCTGTTTTTT; CDR3: CASSQDLFPAVGELFF; J: TRBJ2-2; size: -; V: TRBV3-1/TRBV3-2; D: -
DNA: TGCAGCGTTCTCGGGACGGACTACTACGAGCAGTACTTC; CDR3: CSVLGTDYYEQYF; J: TRBJ2-7; size: -; V: TRBV29-1; D: -
DNA: TGTGCCAGCAGCCAGACAGTGTACGAGCAGTACTTC; CDR3: CASSQTVYEQYF; J: TRBJ2-7; size: few; V: TRBV11-2; D: -
DNA: TGTGCCAGCGGACAGGGGGGCATGGGCACTGAAGCTTTCTTT; CDR3: CASGQGGMGTEAFF; J: TRBJ1-1; size: once; V: TRBV3-1/TRBV3-2; D: TRBD1
DNA: TGTGCCAGCATAAGGAGGCAGGTTGGCACCGGGGAGCTGTTTTTT; CDR3: CASIRRQVGTGELFF; J: TRBJ2-2; size: -; V: TRBV6-6; D: -
DNA: TGTGCCAGCACCCGACAGGGGGCGCCCGGGGAGCTGTTTTTT; CDR3: CASTRQGAPGELFF; J: TRBJ2-2; size: -; V: TRBV2; D: TRBD1
DNA: TGTGCCAGCAGTTACTCCTCCCCCGGGTACCAAGAGACCCAGTACTTC; CDR3: CASSYSSPGYQETQYF; J: TRBJ2-5; size: -; V: TRBV6-5; D: -
DNA: TGTGCCAGCAGTGGCCGACAGGCCCATTCACCCCTCCACTTT; CDR3: CASSGRQAHSPLHF; J: TRBJ1-6; size: -; V: TRBV25-1; D: -
DNA: TGCGCCAGCAGCTCAGTCCGGGATCCGGACCACGAGCAGTACTTC; CDR3: CASSSVRDPDHEQYF; J: TRBJ2-7; size: -; V: TRBV4-1; D: -
DNA: TGTGCCAGCCCAGACTGCCGCAATCAGCCCCAGCATTTT; CDR3: CASPDCRNQPQHF; J: TRBJ1-5; size: once; V: TRBV21-1; D: -
DNA: TGCAGCGTTGAAGCCCAGTCTCCGGGACAGGGTTTGGGTGATGGCTACACCTTC; CDR3: CSVEAQSPGQGLGDGYTF; J: TRBJ1-2; size: -; V: TRBV29-1; D: TRBD1
DNA: TGTGCCAGCAGCTTTTTGGGGGCCAATCAGCCCCAGCATTTT; CDR3: CASSFLGANQPQHF; J: TRBJ1-5; size: -; V: TRBV6-5; D: -
DNA: TGTGCCAGCAGCTTGGATGCCGCGCCCCGAAACACCATATATTTT; CDR3: CASSLDAAPRNTIYF; J: TRBJ1-3; size: -; V: TRBV5-6; D: -
DNA: TGTGCCATCAGTGAGTCGTCGGGCAACCGGGACACCCTCTCTGGAAACACCATATATTTT; CDR3: CAISESSGNRDTLSGNTIYF; J: TRBJ1-3; size: -; V: TRBV10-3; D: -
DNA: TGTGCCAGCAGCTTTATCACCGGGGAGCTGTTTTTT; CDR3: CASSFITGELFF; J: TRBJ2-2; size: once; V: TRBV7-6; D: -
DNA: TGTGCCAGCACCCGGGAGGGCAACACCATATATTTT; CDR3: CASTREGNTIYF; J: TRBJ1-3; size: -; V: TRBV6-5; D: -
DNA: TGTGCCAGCAGCTTAAGGTCCGGGAGCAATCAGCCCCAGCATTTT; CDR3: CASSLRSGSNQPQHF; J: TRBJ1-5; size: -; V: TRBV5-8; D: -
DNA: TGTGCCAGCAGCCTTTCGGACAGGGTGAATTCACCCCTCCACTTT; CDR3: CASSLSDRVNSPLHF; J: TRBJ1-6; size: -; V: TRBV5-4; D: TRBD1
DNA: TGTGCCAGCTCACCTCAGGGGGAGGACACTGAAGCTTTCTTT; CDR3: CASSPQGEDTEAFF; J: TRBJ1-1; size: once; V: TRBV18; D: TRBD1
DNA: TGTGCCAGCAGTCCGGTCCCGGGACAGGGGGCGAAGGAGGGGACCTTC; CDR3: CASSPVPGQGAKEGTF; J: TRBJ1-2; size: -; V: TRBV7-2; D: TRBD1
DNA: TGTGCCAGCAGGTCGGGGGGCGGCGCCTACGAGCAGTACTTC; CDR3: CASRSGGGAYEQYF; J: TRBJ2-7; size: once; V: TRBV6-5; D: -
DNA: TGTGCCAGCAGTTACCCCCGAGATGGGCTCCACCACAACTCAGATACGCAGTATTTT; CDR3: CASSYPRDGLHHNSDTQYF; J: TRBJ2-3; size: once; V: TRBV6-2/TRBV6-3; D: -
DNA: TGTGCCAGCAGCTCCCACATTAGGCGGGGGGGCCTGAATGAGCAGTTCTTC; CDR3: CASSSHIRRGGLNEQFF; J: TRBJ2-1; size: -; V: TRBV9; D: TRBD2
DNA: TGTGCCAGCAGCTCCCCAGGGTCCGAGACCCAGTACTTC; CDR3: CASSSPGSETQYF; J: TRBJ2-5; size: -; V: TRBV9; D: -
DNA: TGTGCCAGCGGGGGGACAGGGGCCTACGAGCAGTACTTC; CDR3: CASGGTGAYEQYF; J: TRBJ2-7; size: -; V: TRBV7-9; D: TRBD1
DNA: TGTGCCAGCAGCCAAGTTGCCGGGGGGGCTGCAGGTACGCAGTATTTT; CDR3: CASSQVAGGAAGTQYF; J: TRBJ2-3; size: -; V: TRBV14; D: TRBD2
DNA: TGTGCCAGCAGCTCCCGGGGGGGGAACACCGGGGAGCTGTTTTTT; CDR3: CASSSRGGNTGELFF; J: TRBJ2-2; size: -; V: TRBV11-3; D: TRBD2
DNA: TGTGCCAGCAGCTTGGGGCAGAACTACGAGCAGTACTTC; CDR3: CASSLGQNYEQYF; J: TRBJ2-7; size: -; V: TRBV7-2; D: -
DNA: TGCGCCAGCAGCTTGGTTGGGCAGGGCAATTACGAGCAGTACTTC; CDR3: CASSLVGQGNYEQYF; J: TRBJ2-7; size: few; V: TRBV5-1; D: -
DNA: TGTGCCAGCAGCCGTGGAGGGGATCAGCCCCAGCATTTT; CDR3: CASSRGGDQPQHF; J: TRBJ1-5; size: -; V: TRBV11-2; D: -
DNA: TGTGCCAGCAGCGAGTACCAGGGGATTGGTAATTCACCCCTCCACTTT; CDR3: CASSEYQGIGNSPLHF; J: TRBJ1-6; size: -; V: TRBV14; D: -
DNA: TGTGCCAGCAGCCCGGGAAGATCTCTGAACACTGAAGCTTTCTTT; CDR3: CASSPGRSLNTEAFF; J: TRBJ1-1; size: -; V: TRBV5-4; D: -
DNA: TGTGCCCATTCGGGACAGGGAAAGGGCGGGGAGCTGTTTTTT; CDR3: CAHSGQGKGGELFF; J: TRBJ2-2; size: -; V: TRBV21-1; D: -
DNA: TGCGCCAGCAGCCAAGTCGGGGGCTCCTACAATGAGCAGTTCTTC; CDR3: CASSQVGGSYNEQFF; J: TRBJ2-1; size: -; V: TRBV4-1; D: -
DNA: TGTGCCAGCAGCCGTCGGACTAGCGGGGTTTACGAGCAGTACTTC; CDR3: CASSRRTSGVYEQYF; J: TRBJ2-7; size: -; V: TRBV3-1/TRBV3-2; D: TRBD2
DNA: TGCGCCAGCAGCCAGGCCGACAGGGGACTTTACTATGGCTACACCTTC; CDR3: CASSQADRGLYYGYTF; J: TRBJ1-2; size: -; V: TRBV4-1; D: TRBD1
DNA: TGTGCCAGCAGTTACTCTTACAGGGGAGGCGCTGAAGCTTTCTTT; CDR3: CASSYSYRGGAEAFF; J: TRBJ1-1; size: -; V: TRBV6-5; D: TRBD1
DNA: TGCGCCAGCAGCTTGGGAAGCCGGGTGATTGACTATGGCTACACCTTC; CDR3: CASSLGSRVIDYGYTF; J: TRBJ1-2; size: -; V: TRBV5-1; D: -
DNA: TGTGCTAGCAGCCCGACAAGACAGGGGGGAGAGACCCAGTACTTC; CDR3: CASSPTRQGGETQYF; J: TRBJ2-5; size: -; V: TRBV7-7; D: TRBD1
DNA: TGTGCCAGCAGCCCAGGACAAGGCCACACAGATACGCAGTATTTT; CDR3: CASSPGQGHTDTQYF; J: TRBJ2-3; size: -; V: TRBV6-4; D: -
DNA: TGTGCCAGCAGCTTAACGGGGTATAGTTACGAGCAGTACTTC; CDR3: CASSLTGYSYEQYF; J: TRBJ2-7; size: -; V: TRBV11-2; D: -
DNA: TGTGCCAGCTCGGGGGACAGGGAGACCGGGGAGCTGTTTTTT; CDR3: CASSGDRETGELFF; J: TRBJ2-2; size: -; V: TRBV18; D: TRBD1
DNA: TGTGCCAGCAGTTTGAAAGAGTATAGCAATCAGCCCCAGCATTTT; CDR3: CASSLKEYSNQPQHF; J: TRBJ1-5; size: -; V: TRBV27; D: -
DNA: TGTGCCAGCAGCTCAGCAGGGGTCAATCAGCCCCAGCATTTT; CDR3: CASSSAGVNQPQHF; J: TRBJ1-5; size: -; V: TRBV2; D: -
DNA: TGTGCCAGCAATCGAGGCAGGGTTAACACTGAAGCTTTCTTT; CDR3: CASNRGRVNTEAFF; J: TRBJ1-1; size: -; V: TRBV6-5; D: -
DNA: TGCGCCACCCTAAGGTGGCGGAGCTCCTACGAGCAGTACTTC; CDR3: CATLRWRSSYEQYF; J: TRBJ2-7; size: once; V: TRBV10-1; D: -
DNA: TGTGCCATCAGTGGCCGCGCCCTAGCGGGGGACTACGAGCAGTACTTC; CDR3: CAISGRALAGDYEQYF; J: TRBJ2-7; size: -; V: TRBV10-3; D: TRBD2
DNA: TGCGCCAGCAGCCAAGATCCAGGGGTCCCCTATGGCTACACCTTC; CDR3: CASSQDPGVPYGYTF; J: TRBJ1-2; size: -; V: TRBV4-1; D: -
DNA: TGTGCCAGCAGGCGGTTAGGGACTAGCGGGGACAATGAGCAGTTCTTC; CDR3: CASRRLGTSGDNEQFF; J: TRBJ2-1; size: -; V: TRBV11-2; D: TRBD2
DNA: TGTGCCAGCAGTGAAGTTACAGGGGAGTATGGCTACACCTTC; CDR3: CASSEVTGEYGYTF; J: TRBJ1-2; size: -; V: TRBV6-1; D: TRBD1
DNA: TGTGCCAGCTCACCACCCCGACCCACAGGGGAGCCTGGCTACACCTTC; CDR3: CASSPPRPTGEPGYTF; J: TRBJ1-2; size: -; V: TRBV18; D: TRBD1
DNA: TGTGCCAGCAGCTCAGGTGACAGGCCCTGGGGAAACACCATATATTTT; CDR3: CASSSGDRPWGNTIYF; J: TRBJ1-3; size: few; V: TRBV11-2; D: -
DNA: TGCAGCGTTGAAGTCCAGGGGACAGATACGCAGTATTTT; CDR3: CSVEVQGTDTQYF; J: TRBJ2-3; size: -; V: TRBV29-1; D: -
DNA: TGTGCCAGCAGGGGAGTAAGACAGGGAGGCTTGGGCGGCTACACCTTC; CDR3: CASRGVRQGGLGGYTF; J: TRBJ1-2; size: -; V: TRBV2; D: TRBD1
DNA: TGTGCCAGCAGCCAACTAGCGGGGGTTGCGAATGAGCAGTTCTTC; CDR3: CASSQLAGVANEQFF; J: TRBJ2-1; size: -; V: TRBV3-1/TRBV3-2; D: TRBD2
DNA: TGTGCCGGATGGGCCGGGGGGAATTCACCCCTCCACTTT; CDR3: CAGWAGGNSPLHF; J: TRBJ1-6; size: once; V: TRBV6-5; D: -
DNA: TGCGCCAGCAGCTTTCCAGGGGTTTCGTACGAGCAGTACTTC; CDR3: CASSFPGVSYEQYF; J: TRBJ2-7; size: few; V: TRBV5-1; D: -